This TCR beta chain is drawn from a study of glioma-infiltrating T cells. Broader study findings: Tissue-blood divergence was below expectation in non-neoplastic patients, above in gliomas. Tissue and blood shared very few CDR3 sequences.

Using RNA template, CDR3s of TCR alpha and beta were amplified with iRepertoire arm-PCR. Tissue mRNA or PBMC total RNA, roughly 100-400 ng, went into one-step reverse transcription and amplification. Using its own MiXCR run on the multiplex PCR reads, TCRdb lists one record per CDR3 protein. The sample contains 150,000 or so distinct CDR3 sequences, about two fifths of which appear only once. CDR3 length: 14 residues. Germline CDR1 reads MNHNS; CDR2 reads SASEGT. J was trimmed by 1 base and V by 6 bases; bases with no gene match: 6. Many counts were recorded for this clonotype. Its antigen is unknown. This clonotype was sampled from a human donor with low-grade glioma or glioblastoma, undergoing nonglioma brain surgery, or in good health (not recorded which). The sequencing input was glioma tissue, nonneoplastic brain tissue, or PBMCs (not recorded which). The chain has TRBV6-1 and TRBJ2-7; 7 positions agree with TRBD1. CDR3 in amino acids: CASRRTGQSYEQYF. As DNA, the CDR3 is TGTGCCAGCAGAAGAACGGGACAGTCCTACGAGCAGTACTTC.